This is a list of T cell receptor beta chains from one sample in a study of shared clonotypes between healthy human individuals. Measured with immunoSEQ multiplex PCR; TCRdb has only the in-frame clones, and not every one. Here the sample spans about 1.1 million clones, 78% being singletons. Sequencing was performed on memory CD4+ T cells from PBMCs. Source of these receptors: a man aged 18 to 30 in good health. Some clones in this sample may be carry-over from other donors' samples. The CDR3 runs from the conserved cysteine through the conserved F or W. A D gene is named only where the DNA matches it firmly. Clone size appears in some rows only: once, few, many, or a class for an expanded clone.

TGTGCCAGCAGTTACCTGACAGGAGGGGGCTACACCTTC | CASSYLTGGGYTF | TRBJ1-2 | NA | NA | TRBV6-5 | 13
TGTGCCAGCAGCGGGACCCGACGGGAGCAGTTCTTC | CASSGTRREQFF | TRBJ2-1 | NA | NA | TRBV5-4 | 12
TGCGCCAGCAGCCAAGGGACCTGGAGCGTTAGCACAGATACGCAGTATTTT | CASSQGTWSVSTDTQYF | TRBJ2-3 | NA | NA | TRBV4-1 | 17
TGCGCCAGCTCCAAAGGCTTAGGGAGGTACGAGCAGTACTTC | CASSKGLGRYEQYF | TRBJ2-7 | NA | NA | TRBV5-1 | 14
TGCGCCAGCAGCTTGCTCCGACAAGGCTACGAGCAGTACTTC | CASSLLRQGYEQYF | TRBJ2-7 | NA | NA | TRBV5-1 | 14
TGTGCCAGTTCAGGGTATGAAAAACTGTTTTTT | CASSGYEKLFF | TRBJ1-4 | NA | NA | TRBV7-9 | 11
TGTGCCAGCAGCTCCCGCGACAGGACGAGCTCCTACGAGCAGTACTTC | CASSSRDRTSSYEQYF | TRBJ2-7 | NA | NA | TRBV7-9 | 16
TGTGCCAGCAGTGGAGCAGACAGGGGTGTTCAGCCCCAGCATTTT | CASSGADRGVQPQHF | TRBJ1-5 | TRBD1 | NA | TRBV2 | 15
TGTGCCAGCAGCTTAGAGGGGGGGCTCTATGGCTACACCTTC | CASSLEGGLYGYTF | TRBJ1-2 | NA | NA | TRBV7-9 | 14
TGTGCCAGCAGTGAAAGAGAGTCTCGGCAGTACTTC | CASSERESRQYF | TRBJ2-7 | NA | NA | TRBV6-1 | 12
TGTGCCAGCAGTGGACGCTACAGTAAGGGGGTTGGCTACACCTTC | CASSGRYSKGVGYTF | TRBJ1-2 | NA | NA | TRBV2 | 15
TGTGCCTTCTCCGGGACTAGCGGGATGACCTACGAGCAGTACTTC | CAFSGTSGMTYEQYF | TRBJ2-7 | TRBD2 | NA | TRBV30 | 15
TGTGCCAGCAGTCCGTATCGGGGCGAAAAACTGTTTTTT | CASSPYRGEKLFF | TRBJ1-4 | NA | NA | TRBV28 | 13
TGTGCCAGCAGTTTACGGGCTGAAAAACTGTTTTTT | CASSLRAEKLFF | TRBJ1-4 | NA | once | TRBV28 | 12
TGTGCCAGCTCACCACGCGGACAGAACTCTGGGGCCAACGTCCTGACTTTC | CASSPRGQNSGANVLTF | TRBJ2-6 | NA | once | TRBV18 | 17
TGTGCCAGCTCACCAGGGGGCCAGGGCATGAAAGCTTTCTTT | CASSPGGQGMKAFF | TRBJ1-1 | NA | NA | TRBV18 | 14
TGTGCCAGCAGCCCCCCCGGGGCAAGAGCCTATGGCTACACCTTC | CASSPPGARAYGYTF | TRBJ1-2 | NA | NA | TRBV11-2 | 15
TGTGCCAGCAACATCCCCGGCGGAGCTAACTATGGCTACACCTTC | CASNIPGGANYGYTF | TRBJ1-2 | NA | NA | TRBV28 | 15
TGTGCCAGCTCACCGGGAGCGCAAGAGACCCAGTACTTC | CASSPGAQETQYF | TRBJ2-5 | NA | NA | TRBV18 | 13
TGTGCCAGCAGTCTTTATGGATCCGTCGGGTACTTC | CASSLYGSVGYF | TRBJ2-7 | NA | NA | TRBV6-6 | 12
TGTGCCAGCAGCCAAGATCTTCGGCGAAATGAGCAGTTCTTC | CASSQDLRRNEQFF | TRBJ2-1 | NA | NA | TRBV14 | 14
TGTGCCAGCAGTGGAGGTGCCGGGGAGCTGTTTTTT | CASSGGAGELFF | TRBJ2-2 | NA | NA | TRBV2 | 12
TGTGCCAGCAGCGCAAGACGGGGAGGGGGAGAGCCCCAGCATTTT | CASSARRGGGEPQHF | TRBJ1-5 | NA | NA | TRBV2 | 15
TGTGCCAGCACCGTTTCCGGAAACACCATATATTTT | CASTVSGNTIYF | TRBJ1-3 | NA | once | TRBV28 | 12
TGTGCCAGCAGCTTAAGTGCCTACAATGAGCAGTTCTTC | CASSLSAYNEQFF | TRBJ2-1 | NA | NA | TRBV7-3 | 13
TGTGCCAGCAGCTTAGGACCCTCTAGCACAGATACGCAGTATTTT | CASSLGPSSTDTQYF | TRBJ2-3 | NA | NA | TRBV7-9 | 15
TGTGCCAGCAGCGGCAAGACTGGGGGCCTAGAGCAGTTCTTC | CASSGKTGGLEQFF | TRBJ2-1 | NA | NA | TRBV6-1 | 14
TGTGCCAGCAGCTTTGGGGTAGGCAATCAGCCCCAGCATTTT | CASSFGVGNQPQHF | TRBJ1-5 | NA | NA | TRBV7-9 | 14
TGTGCCAGCAGCCCCACAGGGACTAGCACAGATACGCAGTATTTT | CASSPTGTSTDTQYF | TRBJ2-3 | NA | NA | TRBV11-1 | 15
TGTGCCATCAGTGAGACCACCTACGAGCAGTACTTC | CAISETTYEQYF | TRBJ2-7 | NA | NA | TRBV10-3 | 12
TGTGCCAGTAGTACCCGACAGCAAAAGAAATACAATGAGCAGTTCTTC | CASSTRQQKKYNEQFF | TRBJ2-1 | NA | NA | TRBV19 | 16
TGTGCCAGCAGTTCGATGGGACTAGCGGGAGGGGGTGAGCAGTTCTTC | CASSSMGLAGGGEQFF | TRBJ2-1 | TRBD2 | NA | TRBV28 | 16
TGTGCCAGCAGCTTAGAAAGCGGGAGTAACCCCAGCTACAATGAGCAGTTCTTC | CASSLESGSNPSYNEQFF | TRBJ2-1 | TRBD2 | many | TRBV7-9 | 18
TGTGCCACCAGCAGAGATCGACAGACAAAAAGCCCCTATGGCTACACCTTC | CATSRDRQTKSPYGYTF | TRBJ1-2 | NA | once | TRBV15 | 17
TGTGCCAGCAGGAGGACTAGCGGGAGCACAGATACGCAGTATTTT | CASRRTSGSTDTQYF | TRBJ2-3 | TRBD2 | many | TRBV28 | 15
TGTGCCAGCCGCGGCCAGACCAATCAGCCCCAGCATTTT | CASRGQTNQPQHF | TRBJ1-5 | NA | NA | TRBV6-5 | 13
TGTGCCAGCAGTGAGTTGGGGGGGTCCGCTTTCTTT | CASSELGGSAFF | TRBJ1-1 | NA | few | TRBV28 | 12
TGCGCCAGCAGCGATACTAGCGGGAGGGCAGATACGCAGTATTTT | CASSDTSGRADTQYF | TRBJ2-3 | TRBD2 | NA | TRBV5-1 | 15
TGTGCCAGCAGCTTAAGATCCATAGGGGGACTGAACAATGAGCAGTTCTTC | CASSLRSIGGLNNEQFF | TRBJ2-1 | NA | NA | TRBV11-2 | 17
TGTGCCAGCAGCCCCCCCGCAGGCAGAATCTCTGGGGCCAACGTCCTGACTTTC | CASSPPAGRISGANVLTF | TRBJ2-6 | NA | NA | TRBV5-6 | 18
TGTGCCAGCAGCCGGGGGGAGGGGACAGATACGCAGTATTTT | CASSRGEGTDTQYF | TRBJ2-3 | TRBD2 | NA | TRBV6-5 | 14
TGTGCCAGCAGTCGTGGGAACACTGAAGCTTTCTTT | CASSRGNTEAFF | TRBJ1-1 | NA | few | TRBV6-5 | 12
TGCAGTGCTCACCGGCAGGGGACCCAGTACTTC | CSAHRQGTQYF | TRBJ2-5 | NA | NA | TRBV20-1 | 11
TGTGCCAGCACCCTGGACAGCTACAATGAGCAGTTCTTC | CASTLDSYNEQFF | TRBJ2-1 | NA | NA | TRBV5-4 | 13
TGTGCCAGCAGAGCAGACATTGCAAGGAACACTGAAGCTTTCTTT | CASRADIARNTEAFF | TRBJ1-1 | NA | NA | TRBV6-1 | 15
TGTGCCAGCAGCCGGACTAGCGGGCACAATGAGCAGTTCTTC | CASSRTSGHNEQFF | TRBJ2-1 | TRBD2 | NA | TRBV7-9 | 14
TGTGCCAGTAATGACAGAAAGAACACTGAAGCTTTCTTT | CASNDRKNTEAFF | TRBJ1-1 | NA | NA | TRBV19 | 13
TGTGCCAGCAGCTTAGTTAGAGGGGGGGAGCAGTACTTC | CASSLVRGGEQYF | TRBJ2-7 | NA | many | TRBV7-8 | 13